By share of the sample, the clone carrying this T cell receptor (beta chain) is medium-sized. Its antigen remains unidentified. The V end lost 5 bases, the J end lost 3 bases, and 13 bases lay between the germline ends. The CDR3 consists of 14 residues. The sample comes from a study of T-cell reconstitution after alpha-beta-depleted transplantation in children. Findings and caveats of the study: Several patients had high TCRbeta diversity at day 60; it came from surviving recipient T cells and thymic progenitors. One year post-transplant, T-cell counts and diversity were largely derived from T cells produced anew.

During its preparation, the TCRbeta library received unique molecular identifiers. TCRdb re-called the PCR reads with MiXCR, one entry per CDR3 protein. The profile covers thousands of distinct CDR3 sequences, with roughly 14% appearing a single time and roughly 5.7% taken by the ten largest. This specimen was PBMCs, taken before TCRalphabeta/CD19-depleted stem cell transplant. The origin of this receptor is a boy younger than 18 with acute lymphoblastic leukemia, due to receive a stem cell transplant. The chain joins TRBV12-3 or TRBV12-4 to TRBJ1-2; possibly TRBD1 for D (5 bases). The DNA of the CDR3 is TGTGCCAGCAGTCCGCCGGGACGAGACTATGGCTACACCTTC. As protein: CASSPPGRDYGYTF.